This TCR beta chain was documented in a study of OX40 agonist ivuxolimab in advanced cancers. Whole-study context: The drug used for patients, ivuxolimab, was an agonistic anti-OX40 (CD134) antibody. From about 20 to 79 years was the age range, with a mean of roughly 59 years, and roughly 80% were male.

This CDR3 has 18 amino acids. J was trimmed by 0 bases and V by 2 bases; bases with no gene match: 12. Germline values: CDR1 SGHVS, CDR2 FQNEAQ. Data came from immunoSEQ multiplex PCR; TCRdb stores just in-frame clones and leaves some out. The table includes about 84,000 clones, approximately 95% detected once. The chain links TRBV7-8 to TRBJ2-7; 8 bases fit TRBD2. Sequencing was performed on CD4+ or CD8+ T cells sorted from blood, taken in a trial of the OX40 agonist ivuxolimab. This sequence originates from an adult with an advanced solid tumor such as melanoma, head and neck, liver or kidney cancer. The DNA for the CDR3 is TGTGCCAGCAGCTTACCCCTGTTTAGCGGGAACAGCTCCTACGAGCAGTACTTC. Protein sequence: CASSLPLFSGNSSYEQYF.